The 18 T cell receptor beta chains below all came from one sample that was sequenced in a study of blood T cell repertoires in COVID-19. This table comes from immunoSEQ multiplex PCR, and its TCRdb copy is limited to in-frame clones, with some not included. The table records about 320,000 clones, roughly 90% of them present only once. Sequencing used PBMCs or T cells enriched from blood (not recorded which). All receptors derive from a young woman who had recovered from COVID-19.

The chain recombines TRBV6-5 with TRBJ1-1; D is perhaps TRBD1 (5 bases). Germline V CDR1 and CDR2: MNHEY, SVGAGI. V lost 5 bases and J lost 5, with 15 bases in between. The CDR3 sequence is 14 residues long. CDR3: CASSMDGSGTEAFF. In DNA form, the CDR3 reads TGTGCCAGCAGTATGGACGGGTCAGGGACTGAAGCTTTCTTT.

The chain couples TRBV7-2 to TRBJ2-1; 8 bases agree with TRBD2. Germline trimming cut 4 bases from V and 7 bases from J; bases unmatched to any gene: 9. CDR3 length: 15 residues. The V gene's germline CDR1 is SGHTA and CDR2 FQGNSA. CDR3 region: CASSSIGTRSNEQFF. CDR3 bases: TGTGCCAGCAGCTCAATTGGGACTAGGTCTAATGAGCAGTTCTTC. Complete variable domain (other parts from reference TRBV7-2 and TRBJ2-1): GAGVSQSPSNKVTEKGKDVELRCDPISGHTALYWYRQSLGQGLEFLIYFQGNSAPDKSGLPSDRFSAERTGGSVSTLTIQRTQQEDSAVYLCASSSIGTRSNEQFFGPGTRLTVL.

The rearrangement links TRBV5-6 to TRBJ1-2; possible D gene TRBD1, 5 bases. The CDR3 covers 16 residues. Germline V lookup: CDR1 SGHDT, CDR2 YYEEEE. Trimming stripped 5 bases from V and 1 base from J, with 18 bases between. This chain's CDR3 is CASSPRPGLSNYGYTF. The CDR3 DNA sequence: TGTGCCAGCAGTCCCCGGCCGGGACTGAGTAACTATGGCTACACCTTC. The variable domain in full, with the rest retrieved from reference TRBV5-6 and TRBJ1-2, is DAGVTQSPTHLIKTRGQQVTLRCSPKSGHDTVSWYQQALGQGPQFIFQYYEEEERQRGNFPDRFSGHQFPNYSSELNVNALLLGDSALYLCASSPRPGLSNYGYTFGSGTRLTVV.

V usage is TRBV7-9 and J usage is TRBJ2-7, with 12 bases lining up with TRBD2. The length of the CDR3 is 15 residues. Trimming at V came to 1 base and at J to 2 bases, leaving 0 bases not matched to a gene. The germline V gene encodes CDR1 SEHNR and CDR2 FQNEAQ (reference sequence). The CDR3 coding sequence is TGTGCCAGCAGCTTAGGGACTAGCGGGACCTACGAGCAGTACTTC. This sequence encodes CASSLGTSGTYEQYF.

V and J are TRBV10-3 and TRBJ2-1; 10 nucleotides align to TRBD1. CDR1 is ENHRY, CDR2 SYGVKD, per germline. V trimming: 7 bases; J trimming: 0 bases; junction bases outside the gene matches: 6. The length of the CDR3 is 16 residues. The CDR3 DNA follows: TGTGCCATCACTAGGACAGGGGGATCCTCCTACAATGAGCAGTTCTTC. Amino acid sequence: CAITRTGGSSYNEQFF.

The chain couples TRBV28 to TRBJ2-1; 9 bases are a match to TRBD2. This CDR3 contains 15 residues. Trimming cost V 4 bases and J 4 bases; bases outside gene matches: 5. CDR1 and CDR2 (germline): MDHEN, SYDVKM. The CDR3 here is CASSSRGRGYNEQFF. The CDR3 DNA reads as TGTGCCAGCAGTTCGCGCGGGAGGGGATACAATGAGCAGTTCTTC.

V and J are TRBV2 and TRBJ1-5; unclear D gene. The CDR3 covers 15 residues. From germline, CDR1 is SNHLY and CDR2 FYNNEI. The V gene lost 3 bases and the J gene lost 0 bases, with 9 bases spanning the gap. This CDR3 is CASSERMGSNQPQHF. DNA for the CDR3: TGTGCCAGCAGTGAGAGGATGGGTAGCAATCAGCCCCAGCATTTT. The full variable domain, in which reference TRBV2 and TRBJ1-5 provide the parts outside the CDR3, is EPEVTQTPSHQVTQMGQEVILRCVPISNHLYFYWYRQILGQKVEFLVSFYNNEISEKSEIFDDQFSVERPDGSNFTLKIRSTKLEDSAMYFCASSERMGSNQPQHFGDGTRLSIL.

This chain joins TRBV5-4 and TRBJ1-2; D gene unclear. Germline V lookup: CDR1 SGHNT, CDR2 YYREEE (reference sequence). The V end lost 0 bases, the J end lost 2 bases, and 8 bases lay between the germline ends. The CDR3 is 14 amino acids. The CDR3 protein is CASSLGAENYGYTF. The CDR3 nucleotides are TGTGCCAGCAGCTTGGGGGCAGAGAACTATGGCTACACCTTC.

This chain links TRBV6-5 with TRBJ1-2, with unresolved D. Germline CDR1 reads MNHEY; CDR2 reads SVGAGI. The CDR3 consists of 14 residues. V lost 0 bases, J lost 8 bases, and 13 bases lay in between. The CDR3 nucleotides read TGTGCCAGCAGTTACTCTATGGCCTCTAGCGGCTACACCTTC. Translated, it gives CASSYSMASSGYTF.

The CDR3: CASSQDLSPQGDQPQHF. CDR3 bases: TGTGCCAGCAGCCAAGATCTCTCGCCCCAAGGGGATCAGCCCCAGCATTTT. V usage is TRBV14 and J usage is TRBJ1-5; weak D call: TRBD1 (5 bases). V was trimmed by 0 bases and J by 5 bases, leaving 17 bases between them. Germline loops: CDR1 SGHDN, CDR2 FVKESK. The CDR3 spans 17 residues.

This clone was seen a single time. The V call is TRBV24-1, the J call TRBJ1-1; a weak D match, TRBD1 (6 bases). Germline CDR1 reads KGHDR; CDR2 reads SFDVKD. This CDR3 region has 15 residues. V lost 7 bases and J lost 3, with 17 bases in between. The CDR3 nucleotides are TGTGCCACCAGCGGGCCAGGGGCGGCGGACACTGAAGCTTTCTTT. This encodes CATSGPGAADTEAFF.

The CDR3 sequence is CASSTDGTPKRSTNEKLFF. Here the CDR3 DNA reads TGTGCCAGTAGTACCGACGGGACTCCTAAACGCTCAACTAATGAAAAACTGTTTTTT. The chain recombines TRBV19 with TRBJ1-4; a possible D gene is TRBD1 (5 bases). Germline assignment: CDR1 LNHDA and CDR2 SQIVND (reference sequence). Deletions cut 4 bases from V and 0 bases from J, with 21 bases between. The CDR3 is 19 residues long.

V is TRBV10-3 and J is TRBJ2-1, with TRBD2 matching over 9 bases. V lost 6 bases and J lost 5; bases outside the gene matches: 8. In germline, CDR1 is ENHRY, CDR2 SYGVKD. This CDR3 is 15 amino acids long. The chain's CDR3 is CAIRDPSGVNNEQFF. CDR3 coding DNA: TGTGCCATCAGAGACCCTAGCGGGGTTAACAATGAGCAGTTCTTC.

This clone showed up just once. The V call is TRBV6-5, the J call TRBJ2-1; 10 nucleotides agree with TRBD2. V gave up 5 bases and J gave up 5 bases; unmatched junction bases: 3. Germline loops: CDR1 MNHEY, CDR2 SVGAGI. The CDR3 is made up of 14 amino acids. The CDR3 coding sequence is TGTGCCAGCAGTATGAGCGGGGGGGACAATGAGCAGTTCTTC. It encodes CASSMSGGDNEQFF.

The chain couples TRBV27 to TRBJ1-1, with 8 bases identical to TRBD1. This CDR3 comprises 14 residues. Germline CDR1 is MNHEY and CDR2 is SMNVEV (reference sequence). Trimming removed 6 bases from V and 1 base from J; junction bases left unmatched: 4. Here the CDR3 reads CASSPGGSNTEAFF. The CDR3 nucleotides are TGTGCCAGCAGCCCAGGGGGCTCGAACACTGAAGCTTTCTTT.

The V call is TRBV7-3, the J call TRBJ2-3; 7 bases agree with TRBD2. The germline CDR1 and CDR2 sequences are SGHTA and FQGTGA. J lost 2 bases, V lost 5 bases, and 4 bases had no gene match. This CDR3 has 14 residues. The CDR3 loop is CASSRLAATDTQYF. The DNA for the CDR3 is TGTGCCAGCAGCCGACTAGCAGCCACAGATACGCAGTATTTT.

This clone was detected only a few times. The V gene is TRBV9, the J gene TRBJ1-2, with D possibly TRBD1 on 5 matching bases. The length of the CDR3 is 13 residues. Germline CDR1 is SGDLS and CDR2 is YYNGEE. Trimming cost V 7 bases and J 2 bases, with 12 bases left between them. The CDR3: CASWSGGNYGYTF. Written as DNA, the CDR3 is TGTGCCAGCTGGTCCGGGGGGAACTATGGCTACACCTTC.

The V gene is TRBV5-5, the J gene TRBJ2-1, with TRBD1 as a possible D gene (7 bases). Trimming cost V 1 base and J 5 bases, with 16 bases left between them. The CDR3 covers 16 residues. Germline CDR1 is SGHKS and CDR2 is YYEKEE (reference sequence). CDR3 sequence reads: CASSLIGGRGDNEQFF. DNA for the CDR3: TGTGCCAGCAGCTTGATAGGGGGCCGCGGGGACAATGAGCAGTTCTTC.